This record concerns one TCR beta chain sequence. Trimming left V 10 bases short and J 0 bases short, with 9 bases between. This CDR3 contains 12 residues. Germline CDR1 MDHEN, CDR2 SYDVKM. MiXCR was run by TCRdb on the PCR reads, yielding one entry per CDR3 protein. There are some 14,000 distinct CDR3 sequences in the sample; 51% occur only once, and over 10% lies in the top ten. This sample is part of a study of tumor-infiltrating lymphocytes in oesophageal squamous cell carcinoma. What was sequenced was blood. The J gene is TRBJ1-2, the V gene TRBV28; the D is unclear. This TCR derives from a female donor with esophageal squamous cell carcinoma. The CDR3 is CATHLTNYGYTF. Written as DNA, the CDR3 is TGTGCCACTCATTTAACTAACTATGGCTACACCTTC.